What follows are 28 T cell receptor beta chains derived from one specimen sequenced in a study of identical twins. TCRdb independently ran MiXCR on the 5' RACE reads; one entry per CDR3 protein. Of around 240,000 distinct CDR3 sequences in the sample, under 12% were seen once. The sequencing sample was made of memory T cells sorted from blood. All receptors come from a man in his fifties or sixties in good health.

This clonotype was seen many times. CDR3: CAISYSPGQGNTEAFF. CDR3 bases: TGTGCCATCAGCTATAGTCCGGGACAGGGGAACACTGAAGCTTTCTTT. The genes are TRBV10-3 and TRBJ1-1; 9 bases line up with TRBD1. Looked up from germline, CDR1 is ENHRY and CDR2 is SYGVKD. V gave up 6 bases and J gave up 1 base; unmatched junction bases: 9. This CDR3 contains 16 residues.

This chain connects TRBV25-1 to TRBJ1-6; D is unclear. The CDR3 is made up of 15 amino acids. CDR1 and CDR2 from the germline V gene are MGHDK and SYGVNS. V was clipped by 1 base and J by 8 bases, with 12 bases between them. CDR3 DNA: TGTGCCAGCAGTGAATCGGACCTTGGCCATTCACCCCTCCACTTT. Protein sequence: CASSESDLGHSPLHF.

CDR3 nucleotides: TGCGCCAGCAGCTTGTGGGGGACAGGAGGCGGCGAGCAGTACTTC. It is translated as CASSLWGTGGGEQYF. The chain couples TRBV5-1 to TRBJ2-7, with 8 bases aligning to TRBD1. This CDR3 is 15 amino acids long. The germline V gene has CDR1 SGHRS and CDR2 YFSETQ. V lost 1 base and J lost 6; bases outside the gene matches: 9.

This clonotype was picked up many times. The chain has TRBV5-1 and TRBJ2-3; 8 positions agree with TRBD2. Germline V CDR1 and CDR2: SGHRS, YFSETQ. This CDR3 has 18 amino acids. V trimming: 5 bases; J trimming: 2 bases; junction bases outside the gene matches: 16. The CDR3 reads CASRPILLREDITDTQYF. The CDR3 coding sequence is TGCGCCAGCAGACCTATCCTCTTGCGGGAGGACATCACAGATACGCAGTATTTT.

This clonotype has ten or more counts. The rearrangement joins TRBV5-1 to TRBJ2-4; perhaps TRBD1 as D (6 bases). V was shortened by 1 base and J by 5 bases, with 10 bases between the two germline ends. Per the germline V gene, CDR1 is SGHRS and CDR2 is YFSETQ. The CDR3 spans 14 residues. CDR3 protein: CASSLSTGENIQYF. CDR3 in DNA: TGCGCCAGCAGCTTGTCGACAGGCGAAAACATTCAGTACTTC.

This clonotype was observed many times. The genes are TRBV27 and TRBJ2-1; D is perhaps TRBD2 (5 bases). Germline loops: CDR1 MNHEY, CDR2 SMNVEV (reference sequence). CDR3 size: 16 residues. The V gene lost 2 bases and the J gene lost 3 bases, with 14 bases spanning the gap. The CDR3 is CASSLAGSRHYNEQFF. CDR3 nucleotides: TGTGCCAGCAGTTTAGCGGGCAGCCGACACTACAATGAGCAGTTCTTC.

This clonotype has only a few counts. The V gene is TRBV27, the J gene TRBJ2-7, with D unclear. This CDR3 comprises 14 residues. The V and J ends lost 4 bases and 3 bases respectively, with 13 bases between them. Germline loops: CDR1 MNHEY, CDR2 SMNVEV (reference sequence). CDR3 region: CASSSIGSNYEQYF. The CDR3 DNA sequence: TGTGCCAGCAGTTCGATAGGGTCTAACTACGAGCAGTACTTC.

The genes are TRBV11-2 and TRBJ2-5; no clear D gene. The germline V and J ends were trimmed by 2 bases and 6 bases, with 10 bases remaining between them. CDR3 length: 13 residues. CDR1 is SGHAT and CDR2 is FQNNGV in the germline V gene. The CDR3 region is CASSLHVTQTQYF. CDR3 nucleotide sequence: TGTGCCAGCAGCTTACATGTCACCCAGACCCAGTACTTC.

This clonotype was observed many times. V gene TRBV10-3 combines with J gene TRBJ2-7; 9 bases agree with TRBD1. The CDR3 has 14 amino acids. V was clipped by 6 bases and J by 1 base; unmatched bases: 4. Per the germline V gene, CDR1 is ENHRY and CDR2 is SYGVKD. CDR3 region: CAIRGQGGSYEQYF. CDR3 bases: TGTGCCATCAGGGGACAGGGTGGTTCCTACGAGCAGTACTTC.

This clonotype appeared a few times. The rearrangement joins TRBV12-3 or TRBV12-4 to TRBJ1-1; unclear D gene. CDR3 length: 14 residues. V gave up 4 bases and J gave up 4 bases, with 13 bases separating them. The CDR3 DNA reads TGTGCCAGCAGTTGGGTCGAAGGAGGCACTGAAGCTTTCTTT. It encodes CASSWVEGGTEAFF.

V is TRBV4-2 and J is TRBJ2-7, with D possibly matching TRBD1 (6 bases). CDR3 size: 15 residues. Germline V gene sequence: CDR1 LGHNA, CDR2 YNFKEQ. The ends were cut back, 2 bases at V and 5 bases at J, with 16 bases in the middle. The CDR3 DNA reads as TGTGCCAGCAGCCAATGGTCTGGGGGCCCAAACGAGCAGTACTTC. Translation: CASSQWSGGPNEQYF.

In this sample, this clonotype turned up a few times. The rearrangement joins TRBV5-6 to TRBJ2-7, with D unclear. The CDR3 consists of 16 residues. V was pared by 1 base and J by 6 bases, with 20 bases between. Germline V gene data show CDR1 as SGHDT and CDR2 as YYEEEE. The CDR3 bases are TGTGCCAGCAGCTTGCCGCCCTCCCAAAGCCTGAGCGAGCAGTACTTC. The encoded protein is CASSLPPSQSLSEQYF.

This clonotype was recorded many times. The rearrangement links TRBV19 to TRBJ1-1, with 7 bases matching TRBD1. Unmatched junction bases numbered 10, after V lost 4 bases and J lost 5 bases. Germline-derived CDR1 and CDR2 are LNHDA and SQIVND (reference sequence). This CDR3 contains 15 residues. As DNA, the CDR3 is TGTGCCAGTAGTACCCAAAACCAGGGGGGGACTGAAGCTTTCTTT. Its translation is CASSTQNQGGTEAFF.

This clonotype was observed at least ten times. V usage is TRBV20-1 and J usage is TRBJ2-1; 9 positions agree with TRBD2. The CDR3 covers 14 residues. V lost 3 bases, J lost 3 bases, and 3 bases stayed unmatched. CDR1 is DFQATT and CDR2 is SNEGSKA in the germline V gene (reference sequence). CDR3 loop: CSARLAGDYNEQFF. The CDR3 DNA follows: TGCAGTGCTAGGTTAGCGGGAGACTACAATGAGCAGTTCTTC.

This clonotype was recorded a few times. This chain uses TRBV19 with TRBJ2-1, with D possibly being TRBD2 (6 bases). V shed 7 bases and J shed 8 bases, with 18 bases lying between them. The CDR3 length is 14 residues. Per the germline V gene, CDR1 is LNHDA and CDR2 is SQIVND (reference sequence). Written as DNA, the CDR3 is TGTGCCAGTAAAGAACCCGGGAGTAGGGATGAGCAGTTCTTC. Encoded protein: CASKEPGSRDEQFF. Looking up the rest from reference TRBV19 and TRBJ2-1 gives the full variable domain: DGGITQSPKYLFRKEGQNVTLSCEQNLNHDAMYWYRQDPGQGLRLIYYSQIVNDFQKGDIAEGYSVSREKKESFPLTVTSAQKNPTAFYLCASKEPGSRDEQFFGPGTRLTVL.

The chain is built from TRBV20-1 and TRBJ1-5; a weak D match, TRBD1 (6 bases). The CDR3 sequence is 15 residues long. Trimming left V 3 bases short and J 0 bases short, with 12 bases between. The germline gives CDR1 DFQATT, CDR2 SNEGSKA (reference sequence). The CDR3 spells CSASGQGYSNQPQHF. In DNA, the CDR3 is TGCAGTGCTAGTGGGCAGGGGTATAGCAATCAGCCCCAGCATTTT.

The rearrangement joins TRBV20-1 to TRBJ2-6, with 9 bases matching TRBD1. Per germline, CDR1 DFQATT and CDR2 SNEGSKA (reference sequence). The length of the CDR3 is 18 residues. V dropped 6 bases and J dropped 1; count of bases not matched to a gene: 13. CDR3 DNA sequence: TGCAGTGCGCAATCGGGACAGGGAAACCCATCTGGGGCCAACGTCCTGACTTTC. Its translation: CSAQSGQGNPSGANVLTF.

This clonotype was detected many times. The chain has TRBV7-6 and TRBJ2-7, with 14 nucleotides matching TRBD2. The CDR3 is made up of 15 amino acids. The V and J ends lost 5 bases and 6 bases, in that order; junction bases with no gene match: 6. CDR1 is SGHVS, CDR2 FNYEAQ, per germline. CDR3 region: CASSPRLAGGLEQYF. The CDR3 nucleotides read TGTGCCAGCAGCCCAAGACTAGCGGGGGGGCTCGAGCAGTACTTC.

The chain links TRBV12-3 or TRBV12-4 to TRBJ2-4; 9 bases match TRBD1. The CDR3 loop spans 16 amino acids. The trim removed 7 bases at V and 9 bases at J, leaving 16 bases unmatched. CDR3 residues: CASTTSFSWTGAIQYF. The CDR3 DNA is TGTGCCAGCACCACTTCTTTTTCTTGGACAGGGGCCATTCAGTACTTC.

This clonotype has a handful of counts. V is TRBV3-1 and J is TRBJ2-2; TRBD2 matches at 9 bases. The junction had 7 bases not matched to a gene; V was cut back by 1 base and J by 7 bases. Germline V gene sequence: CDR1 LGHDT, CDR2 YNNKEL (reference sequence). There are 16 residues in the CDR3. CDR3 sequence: CASSQVRGGANGELFF. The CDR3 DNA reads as TGTGCCAGCAGCCAAGTCCGCGGGGGGGCGAACGGGGAGCTGTTTTTT.

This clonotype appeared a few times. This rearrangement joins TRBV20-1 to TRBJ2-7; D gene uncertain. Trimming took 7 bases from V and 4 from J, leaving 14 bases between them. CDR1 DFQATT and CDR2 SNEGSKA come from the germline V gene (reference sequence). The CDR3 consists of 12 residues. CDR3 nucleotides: TGCAGTGGATTGCGTTCGGAATACGAGCAGTACTTC. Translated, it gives CSGLRSEYEQYF.

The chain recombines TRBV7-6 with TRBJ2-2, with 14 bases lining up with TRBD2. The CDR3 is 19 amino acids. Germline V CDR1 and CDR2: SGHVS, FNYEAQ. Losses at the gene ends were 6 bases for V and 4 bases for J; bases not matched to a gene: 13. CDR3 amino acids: CASSPPGLAGVQGTGELFF. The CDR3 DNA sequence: TGTGCCAGCAGTCCTCCGGGACTAGCGGGGGTCCAGGGCACCGGGGAGCTGTTTTTT.

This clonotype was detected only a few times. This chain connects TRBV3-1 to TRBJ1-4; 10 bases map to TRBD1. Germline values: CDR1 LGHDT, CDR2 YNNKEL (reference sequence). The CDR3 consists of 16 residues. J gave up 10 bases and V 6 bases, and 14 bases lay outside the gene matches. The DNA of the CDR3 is TGTGCCAGCAGGCACCTTACCGGGACAGGGGACGGAAAACTGTTTTTT. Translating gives CASRHLTGTGDGKLFF.

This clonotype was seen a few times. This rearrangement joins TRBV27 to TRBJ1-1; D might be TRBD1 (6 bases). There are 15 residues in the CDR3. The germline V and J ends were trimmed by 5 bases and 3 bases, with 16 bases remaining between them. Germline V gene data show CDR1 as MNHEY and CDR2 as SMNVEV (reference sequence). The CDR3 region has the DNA TGTGCCAGCAGTAGATTCAGACAGGCACACACTGAAGCTTTCTTT. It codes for CASSRFRQAHTEAFF.

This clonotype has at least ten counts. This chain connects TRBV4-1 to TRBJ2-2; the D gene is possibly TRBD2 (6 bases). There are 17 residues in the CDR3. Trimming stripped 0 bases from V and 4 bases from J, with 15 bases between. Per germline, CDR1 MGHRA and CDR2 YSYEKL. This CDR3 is CASSQEGGVKRTGELFF. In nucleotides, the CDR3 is TGCGCCAGCAGCCAAGAAGGCGGGGTGAAGCGCACCGGGGAGCTGTTTTTT.

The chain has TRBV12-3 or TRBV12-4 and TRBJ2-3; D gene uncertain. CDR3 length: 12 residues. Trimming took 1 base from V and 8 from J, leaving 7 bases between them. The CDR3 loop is CASSLVRGTQYF. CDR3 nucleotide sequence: TGTGCCAGCAGTTTAGTACGCGGTACGCAGTATTTT.

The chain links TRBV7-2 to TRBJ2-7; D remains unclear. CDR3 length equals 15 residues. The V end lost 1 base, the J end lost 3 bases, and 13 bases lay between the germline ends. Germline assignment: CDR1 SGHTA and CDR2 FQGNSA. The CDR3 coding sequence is TGTGCCAGCAGCTTAGGTGGCTTCCAGCACTACGAGCAGTACTTC. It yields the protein CASSLGGFQHYEQYF.

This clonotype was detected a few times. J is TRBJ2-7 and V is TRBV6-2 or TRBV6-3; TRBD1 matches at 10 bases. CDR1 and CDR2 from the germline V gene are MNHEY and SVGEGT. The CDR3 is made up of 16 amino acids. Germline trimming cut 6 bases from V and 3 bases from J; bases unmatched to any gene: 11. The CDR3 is CASRTQRQGAYYEQYF. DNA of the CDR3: TGTGCCAGCAGGACCCAGAGACAGGGGGCTTACTACGAGCAGTACTTC.